This T cell receptor (beta chain) was sequenced during a study of blood T cells in healthy people across ages. The table lists this clonotype with a count of one. At one end the junction does not follow the germline gene, possibly because of a read error. A second 7 to 11 cycle PCR used barcoded and J-beta primers. In TCRdb, the 5' RACE reads were re-called with MiXCR into one record per CDR3 protein. The table includes under 2,000,000 distinct CDR3 sequences, approximately 50% detected once. Germline V CDR1 and CDR2: MNHNY, SVGAGI (reference sequence). The CDR3 is 14 amino acids. The receptor's source is a woman between 40 and 55 years old in good health. The material sequenced was blood. J is TRBJ2-3 and V is TRBV6-6, with no clear D. The CDR3 loop is CASTQGRDTDTRYF. The CDR3 DNA is TGTGCCAGCACACAAGGGCGAGACACAGATACGCGGTATTTT.